The 2 T cell receptor beta chains presented below share a single source sample, sequenced in a study of T cell repertoires in cytomegalovirus infection (dated 2019 in TCRdb). This specimen's treatment or condition label, per the study, means: in vitro stimulation with specific CMV peptide epitopes to enrich CMV-specific T cells. The sequencing machine was an Illumina HiSeq 1500. Through fastp at Q25 and MiXCR, TCRdb rebuilt clones from the public reads, retaining in-frame beta chains. Each CDR3 protein appears once, grouped with its most common genes and DNA. A total of around 200,000 distinct CDR3 sequences appear in this sample, approximately 38% of them only once. The ten largest clones capture 55% to 70% of the sample. These receptors are not linked to any known antigen. The specimen was CD8+ T cells from cultured PBMCs, collected from culture after CMV antigen stimulation. The receptors originated from a human donor in good health (CMV status not recorded). Some clones in this sample may be carry-over from other donors' samples.

The chain combines TRBV20-1 with TRBJ2-7, with 8 bases matching TRBD2. J was trimmed by 1 base and V by 3 bases; bases with no gene match: 14. Germline assignment: CDR1 DFQATT and CDR2 SNEGSKA (reference sequence). The CDR3 has 17 amino acids. The CDR3 region has the DNA TGCAGTGCTAGTCACTTCCGGGAGGGGGTATGGTCCTACGAGCAGTACTTC. Translating it yields CSASHFREGVWSYEQYF.

This clonotype has only one observation. The rearrangement links TRBV4-2 to TRBJ2-7, with D maybe TRBD2 (6 bases). Germline CDR1 LGHNA, CDR2 YNFKEQ. The CDR3 extends over 16 amino acids. Trimming left V 3 bases short and J 0 bases short, with 15 bases between. In nucleotides, the CDR3 is TGTGCCAGCAGCCAGCCGCCTACCGGGAGCTCCTACGAGCAGTACTTC. Translating it yields CASSQPPTGSSYEQYF.